This TCR beta chain appears in the sequencing data of a study of blood T cell repertoires in COVID-19. Study-wide background: From the United States, Italy and Spain came samples of acute and convalescent COVID-19. PBMCs, B-cell-depleted T cells, or T cells were the source of the cDNA or gDNA that made up the material.

In the authors' methods: Amplification from reference gene primers served as the basis for estimated nucleated cell counts. Repertoires were generated with immunoSEQ multiplex PCR, while TCRdb's copy carries only in-frame clones and drops some. V, J and clone size are taken as reported in that table, and D and trimming were inferred from the DNA itself. The table includes approximately 110,000 clones, approximately 81% detected once. CDR3 length: 14 amino acids. The V gene end was trimmed by 6 bases and the J gene end by 2 bases; junction bases not matched to a gene: 2. CDR1 MNHEY and CDR2 SMNVEV come from the germline V gene (reference sequence). Followed longitudinally, the Seattle patients had been enrolled during active infection.

Sequencing was performed on peripheral blood. The receptor's source is an elderly man with COVID-19, enrolled during active disease. The rearrangement joins TRBV27 to TRBJ2-2, with 8 bases fitting TRBD2. The CDR3 here is CASSGRDNTGELFF. The CDR3, as DNA: TGTGCCAGCAGCGGGAGGGACAACACCGGGGAGCTGTTTTTT.